This TCR beta chain was documented in a study of OX40 agonist ivuxolimab in advanced cancers. Study at large: Patients were given ivuxolimab, an antibody that agonizes OX40 (CD134). Enrolled patients in dose escalation had cancers that were hepatocellular carcinoma, melanoma, renal cell or head and neck cancer. Overall study findings and caveats: Clones of CD4+ and CD8+ blood T cells grew by week 6 at doses of 0.1 to 3.0 mg/kg.

A note on this clone: Its target is unknown.

Data came from immunoSEQ multiplex PCR; TCRdb stores just in-frame clones and leaves some out. Here the sample spans roughly 110,000 clones, around nine tenths being singletons. The sample consisted of CD4+ or CD8+ T cells sorted from blood, taken in a trial of the OX40 agonist ivuxolimab. The source of this sequence is an adult with an advanced solid tumor such as melanoma, head and neck, liver or kidney cancer.

CDR3 residues: CASSLSQDTEAFF. The CDR3 region has the DNA TGTGCCAGCAGCTTAAGCCAGGACACTGAAGCTTTCTTT. The chain joins TRBV7-2 to TRBJ1-1; no firm D call. Looked up from germline, CDR1 is SGHTA and CDR2 is FQGNSA. The CDR3 covers 13 residues. V was trimmed by 2 bases and J by 3 bases, leaving 7 bases between them. The full variable domain, rest sourced from reference TRBV7-2 and TRBJ1-1, is GAGVSQSPSNKVTEKGKDVELRCDPISGHTALYWYRQSLGQGLEFLIYFQGNSAPDKSGLPSDRFSAERTGGSVSTLTIQRTQQEDSAVYLCASSLSQDTEAFFGQGTRLTVV.